The 4 T cell receptor beta chains reported below all come from one sample, sequenced in a study of human T cells and chemical hapten exposure. One entry per CDR3 protein, called by TCRdb with MiXCR from the RACE reads. In the table there are under 130,000 distinct CDR3 sequences, 34% of which are singletons. Indicated time point: patch test 3, about 24 weeks after DPC sensitization. As for treatment: therapeutic diphenylcyclopropenone sensitization with weekly scalp DPC. Sample: whole blood, taken in connection with sensitization to the hapten diphenylcyclopropenone (DPC). The receptors were gathered from a middle-aged man with alopecia areata. Some clones in this sample may be carry-over from other donors' samples.

The V and J genes are TRBV5-6 and TRBJ2-7; possibly TRBD1 for D (5 bases). Germline CDR1 reads SGHDT; CDR2 reads YYEEEE. This CDR3 is 14 amino acids long. With 4 bases removed from V and 3 bases from J, the gap between germline ends came to 14 bases. The CDR3 is CASSRDSRVYEQYV. In DNA form, the CDR3 reads TGTGCCAGCAGCCGTGACAGTAGGGTCTACGAGCAGTACGTC.

The J gene is TRBJ2-3, the V gene TRBV15, with a possible D match to TRBD1 (5 bases). The CDR3 has 16 amino acids. CDR1 is LNHNV and CDR2 is YYDKDF in the germline V gene (reference sequence). V lost 0 bases and J 0 bases, leaving 10 bases between the germline ends. This CDR3 reads CATSRDVGASTDTQYF. CDR3 DNA sequence: TGTGCCACCAGCAGAGATGTAGGGGCCAGCACAGATACGCAGTATTTT.

This sequence joins TRBV7-2 and TRBJ2-3; D perhaps matches TRBD2 (6 bases). V lost 5 bases to trimming and J lost 3 bases, with 12 bases between them. The CDR3 is made up of 14 amino acids. Germline V gives CDR1 SGHTA, CDR2 FQGNSA. The CDR3 reads CASSTRDLTDTQYF. The CDR3 bases are TGTGCCAGCAGCACCCGGGACTTGACAGATACGCAGTATTTT.

This clonotype was seen only a few times. The chain joins TRBV6-2 or TRBV6-3 to TRBJ1-1, with 8 bases aligning to TRBD1. The CDR3 has 13 residues. Germline V lookup: CDR1 MNHEY, CDR2 SVGEGT. V lost 7 bases to trimming and J lost 4 bases; unmatched junction nucleotides: 5. The CDR3 DNA reads TGTGCCAGCACCTACACAGGGGGCACTGAAGCTTTCTTT. Translating it yields CASTYTGGTEAFF.